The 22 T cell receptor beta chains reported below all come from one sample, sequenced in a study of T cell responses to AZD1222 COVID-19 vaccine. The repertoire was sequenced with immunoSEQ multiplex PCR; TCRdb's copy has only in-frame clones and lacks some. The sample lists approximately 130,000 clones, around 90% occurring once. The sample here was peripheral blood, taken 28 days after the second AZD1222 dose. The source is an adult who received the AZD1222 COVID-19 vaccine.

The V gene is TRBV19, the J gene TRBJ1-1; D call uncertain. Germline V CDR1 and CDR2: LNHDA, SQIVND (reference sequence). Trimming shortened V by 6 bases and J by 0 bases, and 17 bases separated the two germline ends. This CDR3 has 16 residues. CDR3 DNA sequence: TGTGCCAGTAGAGTATGTGGACCATTCATGAACACTGAAGCTTTCTTT. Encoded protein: CASRVCGPFMNTEAFF.

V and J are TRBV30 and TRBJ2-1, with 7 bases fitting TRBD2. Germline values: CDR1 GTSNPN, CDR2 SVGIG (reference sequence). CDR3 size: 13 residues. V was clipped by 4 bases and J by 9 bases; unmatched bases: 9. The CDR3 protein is CAWTSGIQREQFF. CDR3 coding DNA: TGTGCCTGGACTAGCGGTATACAGCGTGAGCAGTTCTTC. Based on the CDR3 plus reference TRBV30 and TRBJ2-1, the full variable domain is SQTIHQWPATLVQPVGSPLSLECTVEGTSNPNLYWYRQAAGRGLQLLFYSVGIGQISSEVPQNLSASRPQDRQFILSSKKLLLSDSGFYLCAWTSGIQREQFFGPGTRLTVL.

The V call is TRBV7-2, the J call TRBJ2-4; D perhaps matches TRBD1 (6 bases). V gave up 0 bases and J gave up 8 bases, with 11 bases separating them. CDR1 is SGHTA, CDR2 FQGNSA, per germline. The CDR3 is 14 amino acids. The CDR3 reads CASSLARDNDIQYF. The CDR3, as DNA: TGTGCCAGCAGCTTAGCTAGGGACAATGACATTCAGTACTTC.

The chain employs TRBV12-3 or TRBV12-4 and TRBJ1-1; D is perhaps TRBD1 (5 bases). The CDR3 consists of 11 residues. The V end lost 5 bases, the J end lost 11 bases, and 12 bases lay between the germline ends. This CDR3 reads CASSLRTRAFF. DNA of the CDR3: TGTGCCAGCAGTCTTCGGACAAGGGCTTTCTTT.

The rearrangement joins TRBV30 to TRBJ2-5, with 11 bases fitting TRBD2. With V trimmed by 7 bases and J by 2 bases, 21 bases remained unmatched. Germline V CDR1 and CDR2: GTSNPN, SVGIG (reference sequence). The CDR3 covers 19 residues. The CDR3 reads CASKGRLLGGLAGQETQYF. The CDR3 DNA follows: TGTGCCTCCAAGGGGCGCCTGCTGGGAGGACTAGCGGGTCAAGAGACCCAGTACTTC.

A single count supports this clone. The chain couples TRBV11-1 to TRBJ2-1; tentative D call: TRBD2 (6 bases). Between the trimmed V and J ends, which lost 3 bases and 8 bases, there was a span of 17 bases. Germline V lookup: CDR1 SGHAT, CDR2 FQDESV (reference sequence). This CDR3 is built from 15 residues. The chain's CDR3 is CASSFSAGLVDEQFF. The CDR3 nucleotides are TGTGCCAGCAGCTTCTCCGCGGGGCTCGTGGATGAGCAGTTCTTC.

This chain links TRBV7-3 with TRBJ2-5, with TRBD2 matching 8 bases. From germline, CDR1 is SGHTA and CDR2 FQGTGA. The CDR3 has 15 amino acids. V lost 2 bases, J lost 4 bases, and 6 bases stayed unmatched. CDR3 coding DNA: TGTGCCAGCAGCTTAGACGGGGGGGATCGAGAGACCCAGTACTTC. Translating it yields CASSLDGGDRETQYF. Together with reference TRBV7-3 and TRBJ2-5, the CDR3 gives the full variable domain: GAGVSQTPSNKVTEKGKYVELRCDPISGHTALYWYRQSLGQGPEFLIYFQGTGAADDSGLPNDRFFAVRPEGSVSTLKIQRTERGDSAVYLCASSLDGGDRETQYFGPGTRLLVL.

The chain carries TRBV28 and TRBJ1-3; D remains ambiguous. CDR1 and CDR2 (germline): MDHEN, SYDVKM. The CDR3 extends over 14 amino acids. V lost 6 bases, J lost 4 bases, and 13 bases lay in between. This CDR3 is CASSLPPRGNTIYF. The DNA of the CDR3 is TGTGCCAGCAGCCTTCCCCCCAGGGGAAACACCATATATTTT.

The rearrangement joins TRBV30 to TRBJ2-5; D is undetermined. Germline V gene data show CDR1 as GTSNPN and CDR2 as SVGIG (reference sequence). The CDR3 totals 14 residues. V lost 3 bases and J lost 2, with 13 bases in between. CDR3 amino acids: CAWRIPGGQETQYF. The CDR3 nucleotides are TGTGCCTGGAGAATCCCTGGCGGACAAGAGACCCAGTACTTC.

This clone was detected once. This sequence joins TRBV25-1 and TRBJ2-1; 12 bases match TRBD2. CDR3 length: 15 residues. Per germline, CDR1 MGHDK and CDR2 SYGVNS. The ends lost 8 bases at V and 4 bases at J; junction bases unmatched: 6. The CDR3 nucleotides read TGTGCCAGCGCCGAAGGGACTAGCGGGTACAATGAGCAGTTCTTC. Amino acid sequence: CASAEGTSGYNEQFF.

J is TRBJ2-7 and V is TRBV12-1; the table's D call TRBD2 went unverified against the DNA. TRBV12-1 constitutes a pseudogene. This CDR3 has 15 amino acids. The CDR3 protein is CASSFLAGRSYEQYF. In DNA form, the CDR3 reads TGTGCCAGCAGCTTTCTCGCGGGACGATCCTACGAGCAGTACTTC.

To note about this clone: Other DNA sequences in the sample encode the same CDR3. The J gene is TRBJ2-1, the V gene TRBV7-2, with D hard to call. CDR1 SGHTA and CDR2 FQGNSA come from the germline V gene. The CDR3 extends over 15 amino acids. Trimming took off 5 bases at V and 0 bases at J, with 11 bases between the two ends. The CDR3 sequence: CASSPDLSSYNEQFF. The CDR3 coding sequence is TGTGCCAGCAGCCCGGACCTGAGCTCCTACAATGAGCAGTTCTTC.

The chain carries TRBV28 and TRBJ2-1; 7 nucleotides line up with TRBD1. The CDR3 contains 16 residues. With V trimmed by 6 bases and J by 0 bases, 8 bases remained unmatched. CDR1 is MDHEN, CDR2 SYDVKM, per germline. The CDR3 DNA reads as TGTGCCAGCAGCTCGTCGGGACAGAGCTCCTACAATGAGCAGTTCTTC. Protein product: CASSSSGQSSYNEQFF. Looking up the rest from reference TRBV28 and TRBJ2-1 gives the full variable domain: DVKVTQSSRYLVKRTGEKVFLECVQDMDHENMFWYRQDPGLGLRLIYFSYDVKMKEKGDIPEGYSVSREKKERFSLILESASTNQTSMYLCASSSSGQSSYNEQFFGPGTRLTVL.

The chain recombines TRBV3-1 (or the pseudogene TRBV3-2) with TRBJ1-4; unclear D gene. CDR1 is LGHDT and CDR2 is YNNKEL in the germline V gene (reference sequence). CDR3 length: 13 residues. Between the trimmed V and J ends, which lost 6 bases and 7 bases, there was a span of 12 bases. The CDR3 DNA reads TGTGCCAGCAGAAAAGTTCGAGGTGAAAAACTGTTTTTT. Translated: CASRKVRGEKLFF.

CDR3 amino acids: CASSIGVRYEQYF. The CDR3 region has the DNA TGTGCCAGCAGTATAGGGGTCCGCTACGAGCAGTACTTC. This chain joins TRBV6-2 or TRBV6-3 and TRBJ2-7; tentative D call: TRBD1 (5 bases). The CDR3 is 13 residues long. V dropped 5 bases and J dropped 3 bases, with 11 bases sitting between them. Per germline, CDR1 MNHEY and CDR2 SVGEGT.

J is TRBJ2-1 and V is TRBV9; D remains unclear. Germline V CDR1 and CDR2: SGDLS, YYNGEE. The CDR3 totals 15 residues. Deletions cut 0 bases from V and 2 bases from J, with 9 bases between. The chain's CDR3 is CASSVGTTPYNEQFF. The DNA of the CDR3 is TGTGCCAGCAGCGTAGGGACGACCCCCTACAATGAGCAGTTCTTC. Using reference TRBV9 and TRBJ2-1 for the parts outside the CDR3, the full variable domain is DSGVTQTPKHLITATGQRVTLRCSPRSGDLSVYWYQQSLDQGLQFLIQYYNGEERAKGNILERFSAQQFPDLHSELNLSSLELGDSALYFCASSVGTTPYNEQFFGPGTRLTVL.

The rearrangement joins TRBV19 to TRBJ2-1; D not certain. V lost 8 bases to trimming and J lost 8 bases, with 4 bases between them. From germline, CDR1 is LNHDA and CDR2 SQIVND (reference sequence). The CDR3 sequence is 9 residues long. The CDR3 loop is CASRYEQFF. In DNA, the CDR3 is TGTGCCAGTCGGTATGAGCAGTTCTTC. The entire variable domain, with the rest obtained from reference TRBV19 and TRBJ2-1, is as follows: DGGITQSPKYLFRKEGQNVTLSCEQNLNHDAMYWYRQDPGQGLRLIYYSQIVNDFQKGDIAEGYSVSREKKESFPLTVTSAQKNPTAFYLCASRYEQFFGPGTRLTVL.

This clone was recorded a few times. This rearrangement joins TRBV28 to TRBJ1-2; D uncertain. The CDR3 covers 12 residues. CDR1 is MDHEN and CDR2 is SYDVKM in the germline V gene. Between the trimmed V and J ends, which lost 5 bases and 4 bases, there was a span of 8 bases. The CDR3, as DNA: TGTGCCAGCAGTCCTCTTACCTATGGCTACACCTTC. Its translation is CASSPLTYGYTF.

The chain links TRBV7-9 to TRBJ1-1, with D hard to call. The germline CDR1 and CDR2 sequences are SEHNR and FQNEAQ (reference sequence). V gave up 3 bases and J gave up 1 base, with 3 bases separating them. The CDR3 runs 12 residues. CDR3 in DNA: TGTGCCAGCAGCTTGGAGAACACTGAAGCTTTCTTT. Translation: CASSLENTEAFF.

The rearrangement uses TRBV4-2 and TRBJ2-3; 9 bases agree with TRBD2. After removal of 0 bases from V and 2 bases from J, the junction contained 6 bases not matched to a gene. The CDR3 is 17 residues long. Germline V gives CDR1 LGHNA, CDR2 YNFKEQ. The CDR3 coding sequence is TGTGCCAGCAGCCAAGAAAGGCTAGCGGGATTCACAGATACGCAGTATTTT. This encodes CASSQERLAGFTDTQYF.

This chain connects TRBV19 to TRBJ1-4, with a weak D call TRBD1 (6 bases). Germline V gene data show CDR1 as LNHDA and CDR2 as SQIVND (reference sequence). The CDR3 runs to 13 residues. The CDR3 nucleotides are TGTGCATGTGGACAGCAATTTAATGAAAAACTGTTTTTT. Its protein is CACGQQFNEKLFF.

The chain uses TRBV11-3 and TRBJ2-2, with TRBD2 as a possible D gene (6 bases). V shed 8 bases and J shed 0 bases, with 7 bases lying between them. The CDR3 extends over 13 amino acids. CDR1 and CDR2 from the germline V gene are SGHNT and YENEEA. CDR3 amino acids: CASSGANTGELFF. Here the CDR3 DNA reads TGTGCCAGCTCGGGGGCGAACACCGGGGAGCTGTTTTTT.